The clone carrying this TCR beta chain appeared many times. The sample belongs to a study of spatial heterogeneity in lung cancer. The time point: sample taken at primary tumor resection. Every individual TCR cDNA molecule carried its own unique molecular identifier, which allowed correction of PCR and sequencing errors. MiXCR, applied by TCRdb to the 5' RACE reads, yields one record per CDR3 protein. The profile covers about 7,000 distinct CDR3 sequences, with over 6.5% appearing a single time and roughly 80% taken by the ten largest. Trimming stripped 9 bases from V and 8 bases from J, with 14 bases between. Germline-derived CDR1 and CDR2 are SNHLY and FYNNEI. The length of the CDR3 is 12 residues.

The sample here was PBMCs, taken at surgery. The V gene is TRBV2, the J gene TRBJ2-1; D is unresolved. The receptor was derived from a male donor with early-stage non-small cell lung cancer. As DNA, the CDR3 is TGTGCCAGTGGACCTCTAGGGCATGAGCAGTTCTTC. This codes for CASGPLGHEQFF.